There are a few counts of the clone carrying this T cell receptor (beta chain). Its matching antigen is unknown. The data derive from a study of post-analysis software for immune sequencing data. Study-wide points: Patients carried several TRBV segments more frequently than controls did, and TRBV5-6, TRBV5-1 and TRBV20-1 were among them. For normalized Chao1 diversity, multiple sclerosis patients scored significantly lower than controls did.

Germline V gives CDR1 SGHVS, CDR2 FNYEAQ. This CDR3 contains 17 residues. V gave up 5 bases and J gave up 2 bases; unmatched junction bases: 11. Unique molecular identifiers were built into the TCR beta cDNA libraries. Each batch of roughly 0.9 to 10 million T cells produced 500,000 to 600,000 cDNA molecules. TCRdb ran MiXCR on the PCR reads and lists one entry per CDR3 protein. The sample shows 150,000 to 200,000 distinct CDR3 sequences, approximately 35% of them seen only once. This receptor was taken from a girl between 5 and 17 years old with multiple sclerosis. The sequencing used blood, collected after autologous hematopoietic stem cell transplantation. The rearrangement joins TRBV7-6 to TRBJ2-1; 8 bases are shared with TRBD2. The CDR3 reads CASSRNPGLGPYNEQFF. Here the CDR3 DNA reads TGTGCCAGCAGCCGAAACCCGGGACTAGGCCCCTACAATGAGCAGTTCTTC.